These T cell receptor beta chains were read from a single sample in a study of blood T cell repertoires in COVID-19. Profiling relied on immunoSEQ multiplex PCR, and the TCRdb table lists in-frame clones only, not all of them. The sample lists about 330,000 clones, roughly 90% occurring once. What was sequenced was PBMCs or T cells enriched from blood (not recorded which). Receptors originate from a woman between 25 and 40 years old who had recovered from COVID-19. CDR3s include the opening cysteine and the closing phenylalanine or tryptophan. The size entry is marked missing in some rows and otherwise reads once, few, many or a size class.

clone_size: -; j_call: TRBJ2-1; v_call: TRBV27; cdr3_aa: CASKTGGSGSEQFF
clone_size: -; j_call: TRBJ1-1; v_call: TRBV5-1; cdr3_aa: CASSLGGTENTEAFF
clone_size: once; j_call: TRBJ2-5; v_call: TRBV23-1; cdr3_aa: CASSQPAFDRVLETQYF
clone_size: -; j_call: TRBJ2-3; v_call: TRBV27; cdr3_aa: CASSPLAGPTDTQYF
clone_size: once; j_call: TRBJ2-7; v_call: TRBV4-3; cdr3_aa: CASSQDLAGGYEQYF
clone_size: -; j_call: TRBJ2-7; v_call: TRBV6-2/TRBV6-3; cdr3_aa: CASSFQREGPYEQYF
clone_size: -; j_call: TRBJ2-5; v_call: TRBV6-5; cdr3_aa: CASKQGNDQETQYF
clone_size: -; j_call: TRBJ1-5; v_call: TRBV19; cdr3_aa: CASSLTDYSNQPQHF
clone_size: -; j_call: TRBJ2-2; v_call: TRBV3-1/TRBV3-2; cdr3_aa: CASSLLETGELFF
clone_size: -; j_call: TRBJ2-1; v_call: TRBV5-1; cdr3_aa: CASGPGTEYNEQFF
clone_size: once; j_call: TRBJ1-3; v_call: TRBV4-3; cdr3_aa: CASSRTGAGSGNTIYF
clone_size: -; j_call: TRBJ1-5; v_call: TRBV7-8; cdr3_aa: CASSLGQGVIQPQHF
clone_size: -; j_call: TRBJ1-1; v_call: TRBV5-1; cdr3_aa: CASSLGSGTEAFF
clone_size: -; j_call: TRBJ1-1; v_call: TRBV7-3; cdr3_aa: CASSLEGADTEAFF
clone_size: -; j_call: TRBJ1-4; v_call: TRBV9; cdr3_aa: CASSVGGPATNEKLFF
clone_size: few; j_call: TRBJ2-7; v_call: TRBV7-2; cdr3_aa: CASSFSGGTSYEQYF
clone_size: -; j_call: TRBJ2-1; v_call: TRBV9; cdr3_aa: CASSPQTQRRNNEQFF
clone_size: -; j_call: TRBJ2-7; v_call: TRBV7-9; cdr3_aa: CASSFQTGAPREQYF
clone_size: -; j_call: TRBJ2-1; v_call: TRBV7-9; cdr3_aa: CASSWTSGSYNEQFF
clone_size: -; j_call: TRBJ1-2; v_call: TRBV10-3; cdr3_aa: CAISDQYGYTF
clone_size: -; j_call: TRBJ2-7; v_call: TRBV5-1; cdr3_aa: CASSFGTGADEQYF
clone_size: -; j_call: TRBJ1-1; v_call: TRBV2; cdr3_aa: CASTGDRDTEAFF
clone_size: -; j_call: TRBJ2-1; v_call: TRBV3-1/TRBV3-2; cdr3_aa: CASSRRGSSYNEQFF
clone_size: many; j_call: TRBJ2-7; v_call: TRBV7-9; cdr3_aa: CASSLDPTRPGSTYEQYF
clone_size: -; j_call: TRBJ2-7; v_call: TRBV18; cdr3_aa: CASSPPTGNPYEQYF
clone_size: -; j_call: TRBJ1-1; v_call: TRBV7-3; cdr3_aa: CASSFLRNTEAFF
clone_size: once; j_call: TRBJ1-4; v_call: TRBV19; cdr3_aa: CASSRNLGAEKLFF
clone_size: -; j_call: TRBJ1-5; v_call: TRBV5-3; cdr3_aa: CARSAGQGRARQPQHF
clone_size: -; j_call: TRBJ1-2; v_call: TRBV15; cdr3_aa: CATSYGQGLSYTF
clone_size: -; j_call: TRBJ2-5; v_call: TRBV7-2; cdr3_aa: CASSFTRDPGGKTQYF
clone_size: -; j_call: TRBJ1-6; v_call: TRBV19; cdr3_aa: CASSRTLDSPLHF
clone_size: -; j_call: TRBJ2-3; v_call: TRBV24-1; cdr3_aa: CATSDYSRADTQYF
clone_size: -; j_call: TRBJ2-3; v_call: TRBV11-3; cdr3_aa: CASSALAGGLTDTQYF
clone_size: -; j_call: TRBJ1-2; v_call: TRBV7-8; cdr3_aa: CASSLALWGQANYGYTF
clone_size: -; j_call: TRBJ2-3; v_call: TRBV7-2; cdr3_aa: CASSLLAGVLTDTQYF
clone_size: once; j_call: TRBJ1-1; v_call: TRBV18; cdr3_aa: CASRATGKTTEAFF
clone_size: -; j_call: TRBJ2-7; v_call: TRBV5-1; cdr3_aa: CASSPTHGQVSYEQYF
clone_size: -; j_call: TRBJ2-1; v_call: TRBV9; cdr3_aa: CASSGDSGGEQFF
clone_size: -; j_call: TRBJ1-5; v_call: TRBV4-1; cdr3_aa: CASSQDPRVNQPQHF
clone_size: -; j_call: TRBJ2-3; v_call: TRBV20-1; cdr3_aa: CSASLPNLRTQYF
clone_size: -; j_call: TRBJ2-1; v_call: TRBV3-1/TRBV3-2; cdr3_aa: CASSQELGMGGGSYNEQFF
clone_size: -; j_call: TRBJ2-5; v_call: TRBV5-1; cdr3_aa: CASSFSGVRETQYF
clone_size: once; j_call: TRBJ1-2; v_call: TRBV4-3; cdr3_aa: CASSQYGSFSALYGYTF